This T cell receptor (beta chain) was sequenced in a study of OX40 agonist ivuxolimab in advanced cancers. Study results and limitations: It was also the case that some nonresponders had low normalized T-cell clonal expansion. Averaged across samples, CD8+ T cells carried more expanded clones than CD4+ did.

With 3 bases clipped from V and 0 bases from J, the junction kept 3 bases outside the gene matches. This CDR3 has 14 amino acids. Germline loops: CDR1 GTSNPN, CDR2 SVGIG (reference sequence). With regard to this clone: Its antigen is unidentified.

The table came from immunoSEQ multiplex PCR; TCRdb's copy has only in-frame clones and leaves some out. The sample yields 80,000 or so clones, approximately 80% seen once. Sequencing used CD4+ or CD8+ T cells sorted from blood, obtained in a trial of the OX40 agonist ivuxolimab. The sequence was obtained from an adult with an advanced solid tumor such as melanoma, head and neck, liver or kidney cancer. J is TRBJ1-1 and V is TRBV30; 8 bases are a match to TRBD1. Written as DNA, the CDR3 is TGTGCCTGGAGGGGGACAGGACTGAACACTGAAGCTTTCTTT. It yields the protein CAWRGTGLNTEAFF.